Below are 2 T cell receptor beta chains sequenced from a single sample in a study of blood T cell repertoires in COVID-19. The repertoire was sequenced with immunoSEQ multiplex PCR; TCRdb's copy has only in-frame clones and lacks some. The data hold 270,000 or so clones, with about 88% observed a single time. Sequencing was carried out using peripheral blood. The receptor set was obtained from a woman between 40 and 50 years old who had recovered from COVID-19.

The chain couples TRBV7-7 to TRBJ2-1; a weak D match, TRBD1 (5 bases). The CDR3 consists of 15 residues. Trimming left V 5 bases short and J 10 bases short, with 21 bases between. Germline CDR1 and CDR2: SSHAT and FNYEAQ (reference sequence). The CDR3 reads CASSRDRTASREQFF. DNA of the CDR3: TGTGCCAGCAGCCGAGACAGAACCGCTTCGAGGGAGCAGTTCTTC.

This chain uses TRBV28 with TRBJ2-7; possible D gene TRBD2, 5 bases. Per the germline V gene, CDR1 is MDHEN and CDR2 is SYDVKM. Trimming removed 1 base at V and 4 bases at J, with 20 bases between. The CDR3 totals 17 residues. This chain's CDR3 is CASSLFDLGADSYEQYF. The CDR3 DNA reads TGTGCCAGCAGTTTATTTGATTTGGGAGCAGACTCATACGAGCAGTACTTC.